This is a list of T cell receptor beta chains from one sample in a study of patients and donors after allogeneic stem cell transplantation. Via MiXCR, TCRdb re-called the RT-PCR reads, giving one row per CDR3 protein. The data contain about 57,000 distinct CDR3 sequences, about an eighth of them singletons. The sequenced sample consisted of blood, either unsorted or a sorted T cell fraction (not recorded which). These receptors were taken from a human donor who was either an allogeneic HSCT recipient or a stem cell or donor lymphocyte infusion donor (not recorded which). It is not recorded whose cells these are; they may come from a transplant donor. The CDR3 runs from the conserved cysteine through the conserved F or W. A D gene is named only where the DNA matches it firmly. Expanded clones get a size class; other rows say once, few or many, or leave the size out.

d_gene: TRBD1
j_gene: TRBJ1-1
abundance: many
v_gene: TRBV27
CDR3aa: CASRRRGTDNTEAFF
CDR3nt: TGTGCCAGCAGGCGAAGGGGGACAGATAACACTGAAGCTTTCTTT

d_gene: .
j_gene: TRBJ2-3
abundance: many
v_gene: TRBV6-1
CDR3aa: CASSGLGRRTDTQYF
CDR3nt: TGTGCCAGCAGTGGATTGGGCCGTCGGACAGATACGCAGTATTTT

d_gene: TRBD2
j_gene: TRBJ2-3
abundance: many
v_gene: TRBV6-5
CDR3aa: CASSTWTSGRGTDTQYF
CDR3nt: TGTGCCAGCAGTACATGGACTAGCGGGAGGGGAACAGATACGCAGTATTTT

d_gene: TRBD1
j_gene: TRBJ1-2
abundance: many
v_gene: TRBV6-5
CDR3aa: CASSTPRDRGQGYTF
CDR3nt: TGTGCCAGCAGTACACCCCGCGACAGGGGGCAGGGCTACACCTTC

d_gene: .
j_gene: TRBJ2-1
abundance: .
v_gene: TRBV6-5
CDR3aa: CASSYTTRGYNEQFF
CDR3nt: TGTGCCAGCAGTTATACGACTAGGGGGTACAATGAGCAGTTCTTC

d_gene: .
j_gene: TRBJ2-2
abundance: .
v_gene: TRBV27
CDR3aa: CASSLDRWGELFF
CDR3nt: TGTGCCAGCAGTTTGGACCGTTGGGGGGAGCTGTTTTTT

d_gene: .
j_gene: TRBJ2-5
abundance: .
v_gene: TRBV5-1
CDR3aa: CASSSVETQYF
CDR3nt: TGCGCCAGCAGCAGCGTAGAGACCCAGTACTTC

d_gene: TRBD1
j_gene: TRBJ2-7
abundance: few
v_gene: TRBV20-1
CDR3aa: CSSSGQGSVEQYF
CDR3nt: TGCAGTTCGTCGGGACAGGGGTCTGTCGAGCAGTACTTC

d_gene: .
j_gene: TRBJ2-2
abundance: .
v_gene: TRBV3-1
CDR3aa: CASSSDYVPAELFF
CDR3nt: TGTGCCAGCAGCTCTGACTACGTCCCCGCGGAGCTGTTTTTT

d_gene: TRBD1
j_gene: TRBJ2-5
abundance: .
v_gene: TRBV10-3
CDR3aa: CAISPPGQQETQYF
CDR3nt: TGTGCCATCAGTCCACCGGGACAGCAAGAGACCCAGTACTTC

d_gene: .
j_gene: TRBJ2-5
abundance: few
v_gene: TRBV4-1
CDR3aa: CASSPRTVLHQETQYF
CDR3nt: TGCGCCAGCAGCCCCCGGACAGTCCTCCACCAAGAGACCCAGTACTTC

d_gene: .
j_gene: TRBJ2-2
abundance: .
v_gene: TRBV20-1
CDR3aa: CSARDLIGGNTGELFF
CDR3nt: TGCAGTGCTAGAGATCTGATAGGGGGGAACACCGGGGAGCTGTTTTTT

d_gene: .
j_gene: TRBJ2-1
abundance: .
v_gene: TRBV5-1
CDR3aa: CASSLKQVYNEQFF
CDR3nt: TGCGCCAGCAGCTTGAAACAGGTCTACAATGAGCAGTTCTTC

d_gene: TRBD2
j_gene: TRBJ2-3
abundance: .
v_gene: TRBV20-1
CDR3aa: CSASRLAGVYGDTQYF
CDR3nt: TGCAGTGCTAGTCGCCTAGCGGGAGTTTATGGAGATACGCAGTATTTT

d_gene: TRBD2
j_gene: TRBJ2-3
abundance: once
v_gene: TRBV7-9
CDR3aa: CASSAGLALKVDTQYF
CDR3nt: TGTGCCAGCAGCGCCGGACTAGCGCTAAAGGTAGATACGCAGTATTTT

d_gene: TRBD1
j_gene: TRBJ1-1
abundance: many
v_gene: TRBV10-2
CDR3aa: CASSDPQQGNWGTEAFF
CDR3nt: TGCGCCAGCAGTGACCCCCAACAGGGGAATTGGGGAACTGAAGCTTTCTTT

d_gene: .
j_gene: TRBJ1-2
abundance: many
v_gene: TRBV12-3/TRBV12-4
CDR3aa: CASSLGGGLYGYTF
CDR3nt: TGTGCCAGCAGTCTTGGCGGGGGGTTGTATGGCTACACCTTC

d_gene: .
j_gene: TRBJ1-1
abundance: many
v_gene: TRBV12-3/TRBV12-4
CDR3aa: CASSKGEGTEAFF
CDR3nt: TGTGCCAGCAGTAAGGGGGAGGGCACTGAAGCTTTCTTT

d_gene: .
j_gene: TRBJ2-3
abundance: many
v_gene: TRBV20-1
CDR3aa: CSARAWTNTDTQYF
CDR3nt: TGCAGTGCTAGAGCTTGGACTAACACAGATACGCAGTATTTT

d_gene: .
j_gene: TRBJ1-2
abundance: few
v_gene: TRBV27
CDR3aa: CASSFGPLWGYTF
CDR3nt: TGTGCCAGCAGTTTCGGGCCCCTGTGGGGCTACACCTTC

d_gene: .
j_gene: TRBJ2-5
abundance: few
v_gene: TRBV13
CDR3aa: CASSPGPIETQYF
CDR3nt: TGTGCCAGCAGCCCGGGACCCATAGAGACCCAGTACTTC

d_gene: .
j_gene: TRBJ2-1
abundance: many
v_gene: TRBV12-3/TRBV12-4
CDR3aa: CASRNRVGEQFF
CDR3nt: TGTGCCAGCAGGAACAGGGTTGGTGAGCAGTTCTTC

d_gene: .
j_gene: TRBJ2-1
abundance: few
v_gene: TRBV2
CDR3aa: CASIMESSYNEQFF
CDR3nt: TGTGCCAGCATTATGGAGAGCTCCTACAATGAGCAGTTCTTC

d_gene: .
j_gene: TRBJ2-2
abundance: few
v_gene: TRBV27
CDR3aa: CASSLSWESTGELFF
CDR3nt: TGTGCCAGCAGTTTATCGTGGGAGAGCACCGGGGAGCTGTTTTTT

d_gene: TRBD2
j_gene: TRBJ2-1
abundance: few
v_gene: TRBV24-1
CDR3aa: CATETLVGGQNEQFF
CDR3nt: TGTGCCACGGAAACGTTAGTGGGAGGGCAGAATGAGCAGTTCTTC

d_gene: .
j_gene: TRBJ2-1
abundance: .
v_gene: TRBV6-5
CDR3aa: CASSLSAPDEQFF
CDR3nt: TGTGCCAGCAGCCTAAGCGCCCCCGATGAGCAGTTCTTC

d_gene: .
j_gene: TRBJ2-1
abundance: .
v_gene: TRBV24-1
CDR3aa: CATSDFSYNEQFF
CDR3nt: TGTGCCACCAGTGATTTCTCCTACAATGAGCAGTTCTTC

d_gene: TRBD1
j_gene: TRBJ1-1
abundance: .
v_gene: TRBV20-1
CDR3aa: CSADHLGQLNTEAFF
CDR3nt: TGCAGTGCGGATCACTTGGGACAGTTGAACACTGAAGCTTTCTTT

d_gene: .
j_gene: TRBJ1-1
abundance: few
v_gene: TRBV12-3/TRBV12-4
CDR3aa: CASSSPPDTEAFF
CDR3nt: TGTGCCAGCAGTTCACCCCCGGACACTGAAGCTTTCTTT

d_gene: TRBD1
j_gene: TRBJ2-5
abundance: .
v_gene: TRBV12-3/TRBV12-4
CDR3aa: CASSLTGAKRETQYF
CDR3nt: TGTGCCAGCAGTTTGACAGGGGCTAAACGGGAGACCCAGTACTTC

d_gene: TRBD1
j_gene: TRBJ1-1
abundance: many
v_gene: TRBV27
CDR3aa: CASREAGGTEAFF
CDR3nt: TGTGCCAGCAGGGAGGCAGGGGGGACTGAAGCTTTCTTT

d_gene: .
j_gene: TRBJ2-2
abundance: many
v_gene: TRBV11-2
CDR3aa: CASSFPRDFYTGELFF
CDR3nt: TGTGCCAGCAGCTTTCCCCGGGACTTTTACACCGGGGAGCTGTTTTTT

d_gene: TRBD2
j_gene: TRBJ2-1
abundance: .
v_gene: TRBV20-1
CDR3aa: CSATPGLQNNEQFF
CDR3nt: TGCAGTGCTACACCGGGACTACAGAATAATGAGCAGTTCTTC

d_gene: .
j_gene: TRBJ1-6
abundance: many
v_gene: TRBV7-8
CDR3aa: CASSAAGGSSYNSPLHF
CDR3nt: TGTGCCAGCAGCGCAGCGGGGGGTAGCTCCTATAATTCACCCCTCCACTTT

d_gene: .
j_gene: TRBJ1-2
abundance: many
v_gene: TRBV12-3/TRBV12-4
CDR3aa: CASSSLDNPNYGYTF
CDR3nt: TGTGCCAGCAGTTCCCTGGACAACCCTAACTATGGCTACACCTTC

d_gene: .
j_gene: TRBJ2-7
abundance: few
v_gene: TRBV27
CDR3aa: CASSFSPPISYEQYF
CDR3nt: TGTGCCAGCAGTTTTAGCCCCCCCATCTCCTACGAGCAGTACTTC

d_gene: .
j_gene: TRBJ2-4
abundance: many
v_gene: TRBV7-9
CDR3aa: CASSPRPEKLAKNIQYF
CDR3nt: TGTGCCAGCAGCCCCCGGCCTGAAAAACTAGCCAAAAACATTCAGTACTTC

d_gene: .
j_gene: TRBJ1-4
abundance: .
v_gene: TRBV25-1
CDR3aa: CASSAGGAPPNEKLFF
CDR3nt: TGTGCCAGCAGTGCTGGGGGGGCTCCTCCTAATGAAAAACTGTTTTTT

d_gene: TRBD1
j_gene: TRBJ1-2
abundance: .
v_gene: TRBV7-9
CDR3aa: CASRRETGGVHGYTF
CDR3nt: TGTGCCAGCAGACGTGAAACAGGGGGCGTCCATGGCTACACCTTC

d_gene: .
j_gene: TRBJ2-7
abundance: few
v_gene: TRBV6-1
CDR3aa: CASRAAGTEQYF
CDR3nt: TGTGCCAGCAGGGCTGCAGGGACCGAGCAGTACTTC

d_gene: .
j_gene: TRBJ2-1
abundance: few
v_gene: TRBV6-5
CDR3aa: CASRGLRGPPDEQFF
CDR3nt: TGTGCCAGCAGGGGCTTAAGGGGACCACCGGATGAGCAGTTCTTC

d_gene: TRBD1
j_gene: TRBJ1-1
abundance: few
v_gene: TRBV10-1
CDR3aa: CASSDPSQGGTEAFF
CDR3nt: TGCGCCAGCAGTGACCCCTCTCAGGGGGGCACTGAAGCTTTCTTT

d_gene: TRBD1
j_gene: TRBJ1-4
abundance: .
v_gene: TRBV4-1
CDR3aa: CTSSEGTGLNQKLFF
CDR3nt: TGCACCAGCAGCGAGGGGACAGGCCTTAATCAAAAACTGTTTTTT

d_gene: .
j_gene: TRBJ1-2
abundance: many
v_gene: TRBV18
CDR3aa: CASSPPELNYGYTF
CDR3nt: TGTGCCAGCTCACCACCGGAACTTAACTATGGCTACACCTTC

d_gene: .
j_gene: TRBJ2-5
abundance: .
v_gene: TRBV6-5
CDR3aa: CASSPWGPIQETQYF
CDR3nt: TGTGCCAGCAGTCCTTGGGGACCAATCCAAGAGACCCAGTACTTC

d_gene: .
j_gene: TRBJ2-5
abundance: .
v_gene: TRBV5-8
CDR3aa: CASSFPNQETQYF
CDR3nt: TGTGCCAGCAGCTTTCCCAACCAAGAGACCCAGTACTTC

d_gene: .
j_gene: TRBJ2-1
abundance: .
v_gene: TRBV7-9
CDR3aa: CASSRGDNEQFF
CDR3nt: TGTGCCAGCAGCCGCGGAGACAATGAGCAGTTCTTC

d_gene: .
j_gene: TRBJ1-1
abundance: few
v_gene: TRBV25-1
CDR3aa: CASSESGVLNTEAFF
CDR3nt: TGTGCCAGCAGTGAAAGTGGGGTCCTGAACACTGAAGCTTTCTTT

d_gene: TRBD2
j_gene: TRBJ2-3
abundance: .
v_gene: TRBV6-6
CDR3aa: CASSSTGGIDTQYF
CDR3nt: TGTGCCAGCAGTTCGACGGGAGGGATAGATACGCAGTATTTT